The 8 T cell receptor beta chains listed next were all sequenced from one sample in a study of CD8 T cells in Susac syndrome (dated by TCRdb to between 2018 and 2021). Library creation used the immunoSEQ multiplex PCR assay. RNA was extracted using the RNeasy kit, and roughly 0.5 to 1 microgram was reverse transcribed with random hexamers. TCRdb handled the public reads itself, with Q25 trimming in fastp and clone calling in MiXCR, and kept productive beta chains. Each entry is one CDR3 protein sequence, shown with its most common DNA and genes. Here the sample has hundreds of thousands of distinct CDR3 sequences; approximately 85% occur a single time. Jointly, the top ten make up 0.21% of the sample. The material sequenced was CD8+ T cells from PBMCs. The receptors come from a human donor with multiple sclerosis.

The V call is TRBV4-3, the J call TRBJ2-1; D is possibly TRBD2 (6 bases). This CDR3 spans 13 amino acids. CDR1 and CDR2 from the germline V gene are LGHNA and YSLEER. The V and J ends lost 3 bases and 8 bases respectively, with 11 bases between them. CDR3 sequence reads: CASSHSGPDEQFF. The CDR3 nucleotides are TGCGCCAGCAGCCATAGCGGCCCTGATGAGCAGTTCTTC.

The CDR3 DNA is TGTGCCAGCAGCCCCGGGACCGCCGTCTACGAGCAGTACTTC. Translating it yields CASSPGTAVYEQYF. The V gene is TRBV7-9, the J gene TRBJ2-7, with D perhaps matching TRBD1 or TRBD2 (5 bases each). With 5 bases removed from V and 3 bases from J, the gap between germline ends came to 14 bases. The length of the CDR3 is 14 residues. Germline-derived CDR1 and CDR2 are SEHNR and FQNEAQ (reference sequence).

This clonotype was found once. This chain uses TRBV5-1 with TRBJ2-3; maybe TRBD2 (5 bases). The CDR3 has 15 amino acids. V was pared by 1 base and J by 4 bases, with 13 bases between. From germline, CDR1 is SGHRS and CDR2 YFSETQ. CDR3 nucleotide sequence: TGCGCCAGCAGCTTGACCGGGAACGCCCCAGATACGCAGTATTTT. Its translation is CASSLTGNAPDTQYF.

The chain recombines TRBV6-5 with TRBJ2-7; 7 nucleotides match TRBD1. Germline loops: CDR1 MNHEY, CDR2 SVGAGI. The trim removed 10 bases at V and 2 bases at J, leaving 5 bases unmatched. This CDR3 contains 12 residues. CDR3 region: CATGDSPYEQYF. CDR3 sequence (DNA): TGTGCCACCGGGGACAGCCCCTACGAGCAGTACTTC.

As to this clonotype: An end of the junction does not agree with germline; a read error may underlie this. This chain joins TRBV28 and TRBJ2-1, with D maybe TRBD2 (6 bases). The germline V gene encodes CDR1 MDHEN and CDR2 SYDVKM. The CDR3 covers 11 residues. The CDR3 reads CASSLGRERFF. CDR3 sequence (DNA): TGTGCCAGCAGTTTAGGACGGGAGCGGTTCTTC.

This sequence joins TRBV5-1 and TRBJ2-7; 10 nucleotides agree with TRBD1. The CDR3 has 16 residues. V lost 3 bases to trimming and J lost 1 base; unmatched junction nucleotides: 7. CDR1 is SGHRS and CDR2 is YFSETQ in the germline V gene. In DNA form, the CDR3 reads TGCGCCAGCAGCTGGGCACCGGGACAGGGGTCCTACGAGCAGTACTTC. It yields the protein CASSWAPGQGSYEQYF.

Note on this clonotype: An end of the junction differs from the germline gene, which may be a read error. This chain links TRBV6-5 with TRBJ2-4; 8 positions match TRBD1. CDR1 MNHEY and CDR2 SVGAGI come from the germline V gene. The CDR3 has 12 amino acids. CDR3 nucleotides: TGTGCCAGCAGTTACTCAGAGGACAGGGAGCACTTC. Protein: CASSYSEDREHF.

V usage is TRBV4-1 and J usage is TRBJ2-2; D not certain. The V end lost 0 bases, the J end lost 1 base, and 9 bases lay between the germline ends. This CDR3 region has 16 residues. Germline CDR1 MGHRA, CDR2 YSYEKL. CDR3 sequence (DNA): TGCGCCAGCAGCCAAGATAGACTGCTGAACACCGGGGAGCTGTTTTTT. Translated, it gives CASSQDRLLNTGELFF.